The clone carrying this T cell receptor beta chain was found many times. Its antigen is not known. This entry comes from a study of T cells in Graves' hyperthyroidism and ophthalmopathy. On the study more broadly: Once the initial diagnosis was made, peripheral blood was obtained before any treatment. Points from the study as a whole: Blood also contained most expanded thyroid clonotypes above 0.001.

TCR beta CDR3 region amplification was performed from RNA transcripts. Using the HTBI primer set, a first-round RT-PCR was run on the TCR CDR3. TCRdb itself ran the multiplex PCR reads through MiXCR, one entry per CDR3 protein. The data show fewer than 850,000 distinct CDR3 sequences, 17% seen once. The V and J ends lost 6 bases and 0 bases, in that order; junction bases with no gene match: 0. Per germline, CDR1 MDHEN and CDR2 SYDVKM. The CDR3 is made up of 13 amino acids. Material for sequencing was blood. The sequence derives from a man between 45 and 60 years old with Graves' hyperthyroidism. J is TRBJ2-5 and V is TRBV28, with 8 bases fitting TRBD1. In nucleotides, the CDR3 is TGTGCCAGCAGGGGACAGGACCAAGAGACCCAGTACTTC. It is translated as CASRGQDQETQYF.